This T cell receptor (beta chain) came from a study of T cells in Graves' hyperthyroidism and ophthalmopathy (dated by TCRdb to about 2019). The study in broad terms: Peripheral blood samples were taken at the time of initial diagnosis, prior to any treatment. A discovery cohort of about a hundred patients, roughly 45 with Graves' ophthalmopathy and roughly 59 with stable Graves' hyperthyroidism, was used to find distinguishing TCR V-J signatures. An independent validation cohort of under 20 hyperthyroidism patients and about 15 patients who later progressed to ophthalmopathy tested prospective prediction of ophthalmopathy. The 75 to 100 discovery patients were randomly divided into training and test sets at a 7:3 ratio. In addition, the study compared T-cell repertoires in thyroid tissue and in blood from five to seven Graves' hyperthyroidism patients. Once sampling was done, hyperthyroidism patients were given methimazole at a starting dose of 30 mg daily, whereas ophthalmopathy patients were given high-dose intravenous methylprednisolone. The paper describes TCR Vbeta CDR3 sequencing of 135 peripheral blood samples, made up of some 42 ophthalmopathy patients, 70 to 75 hyperthyroidism patients and some 17 progressor patients. Study-wide conclusions, independent of this receptor: Most expanded thyroid clonotypes (frequency above 0.001) were also found in blood, which suggests that blood repertoires may mirror thyroid immune responses. In validation, the model predicted progression to ophthalmopathy with just under 71% sensitivity and approximately 72% specificity, a median of roughly seven months before onset. No statistical method was used to set the sample size in advance, and investigators knew the group allocation. A model built on a 13 V-J signature distinguished ophthalmopathy from stable hyperthyroidism, reaching approximately 89% sensitivity and 81.08% specificity in cross-validation and 80%/75% in testing.

TCR beta CDR3 regions were amplified from RNA transcripts. The first round of RT-PCR for the TCR CDR3 was performed with the HTBI primer set and the Qiagen OneStep RT-PCR kit. A second multiplex PCR round built the libraries, followed by size selection and purification. Libraries were sequenced paired-end with 100 bp reads on an Illumina HiSeq2000. On the authors' methods: SOAPnuke was used to process the raw data, throwing out any read that contained adapters or uncalled bases, had a mean Phred below 15, or lacked an exact constant-primer or identifier match. COPE v1.2.5 was used to merge high-quality paired reads, and clonotypes were defined as unique nucleotide sequences. Clonotypes were aligned to IMGT TRBV, TRBD and TRBJ reference segments using MiTCR v1.1. Analysis was restricted to V-J combinations with a frequency above 0.0001, which covered 98% to 99.2% of repertoires. A TCS score was defined as the ratio of F50 (clonal expansion) to E x V (chaos), with BLOSUM62-based TCRdist applied between CDR3 peptides within each V-J. Welch's t-statistics and random forest reduced roughly 530 V-J features to around 14, which were used in a naive Bayes classifier (R e1071). The raw public reads went through TCRdb reprocessing: fastp at Q25, MiXCR clone calling, in-frame beta chains kept. Every CDR3 protein is listed once, alongside the most common genes and DNA of its rows. In this record, the V and J calls reflect TCRdb's handling and not the investigators' own analysis. Recorded for this sample are about 500,000 distinct CDR3 sequences; about 15% of them occurred a single time. The ten largest clones add up to 15% to 20% of the sample.

The germline V gene gives CDR1 as SQVTM and CDR2 as ANQGSEA. The cysteine opens and the phenylalanine closes a CDR3 of 12 amino acids. Only the CDR3 region is kept as DNA, spanning 36 bases read in frame from base 1. The trim is 5 bases for V and 4 bases for J, with a gap of 11 bases between the germline ends. Stable Graves' hyperthyroidism was defined as no progression to ophthalmopathy during 18 months of follow-up. The hyperthyroidism patients were between 18 and 65 years old and newly diagnosed, with a disease duration of less than 2 months. Patients with uncontrolled infections, other autoimmune diseases, pregnancy or lactation were excluded. Diagnoses relied on clinical symptoms, serum thyroxine and TRAb, thyroid ultrasound and orbital computed tomography. PBMCs were separated from under 12 ml of fresh peripheral blood using Ficoll-Paque density gradient centrifugation. Total RNA was extracted with Trizol reagent, and quality was checked on an Agilent 2100 Bioanalyzer.

Concerning this clonotype: Its antigen specificity is not known. Per-nucleotide qualities are absent, and no much larger clonotype sits a single base away.

The rearranged segments are TRBV29-1 and TRBJ1-2; the D gene is perhaps TRBD1, from 6 matching bases. Source material: blood. The receptor comes from a young woman with Graves' hyperthyroidism. The base sequence is TGCAGCGTTAGACAGGAGCTCTATGGCTACACCTTC. The resulting protein is CSVRQELYGYTF.